The 14 T cell receptor beta chains given below trace back to one sample, sequenced in a study of PD-1 blockade in classical Hodgkin lymphoma. The data were produced by immunoSEQ multiplex PCR, yet TCRdb's version contains in-frame clones alone and is incomplete. The top ten hold about 9.4% of the sample, which has over 80,000 clones, approximately 78% seen once. Specified time point: cycle 4 day 1 (C4D1), after five to seven weeks of nivolumab. Each patient experienced a relapse that followed autologous stem cell transplantation, and brentuximab vedotin exposure varied. The sequenced sample was peripheral blood mononuclear cells (PBMCs), obtained before the fourth cycle of nivolumab. Source of these receptors: a human donor with classical Hodgkin lymphoma.

This chain links TRBV27 with TRBJ2-5; no firm D call. Between the trimmed V and J ends, which lost 3 bases and 5 bases, there was a span of 7 bases. Per the germline V gene, CDR1 is MNHEY and CDR2 is SMNVEV (reference sequence). The CDR3 consists of 12 residues. The CDR3 coding sequence is TGTGCCAGCAGTTTCCCCGGCGAGACCCAGTACTTC. As protein: CASSFPGETQYF.

CDR3 region: CASTYRDRPNSPLHF. For the CDR3, the DNA is TGCGCCAGCACATACCGGGACAGGCCCAATTCACCCCTCCACTTT. The chain links TRBV10-1 to TRBJ1-6, with 8 bases matching TRBD1. From germline, CDR1 is WNHNN and CDR2 SYGVQD (reference sequence). V trimming: 7 bases; J trimming: 7 bases; junction bases outside the gene matches: 9. The CDR3 runs 15 residues.

The chain uses TRBV7-9 and TRBJ2-2; TRBD2 agrees at 9 bases. The V gene's germline CDR1 is SEHNR and CDR2 FQNEAQ (reference sequence). With 5 bases clipped from V and 7 bases from J, the junction kept 11 bases outside the gene matches. CDR3 length: 16 amino acids. The CDR3 DNA is TGTGCCAGCAGCCTAGTGGCGGGAGGGCCTGGCGGGGAGCTGTTTTTT. Translating it yields CASSLVAGGPGGELFF.

The chain has TRBV9 and TRBJ2-2; D remains unclear. Germline values: CDR1 SGDLS, CDR2 YYNGEE. V was trimmed by 2 bases and J by 7 bases, leaving 6 bases between them. The CDR3 is 12 residues long. DNA of the CDR3: TGTGCCAGCAGCGTCTACGTCGGGGAGCTGTTTTTT. It yields the protein CASSVYVGELFF.

In its sample, this clone was seen a few times. The chain has TRBV10-3 and TRBJ2-2; D is perhaps TRBD1 (6 bases). The CDR3 runs 14 residues. Trimming left V 6 bases short and J 3 bases short, with 11 bases between. Per germline, CDR1 ENHRY and CDR2 SYGVKD. The CDR3 protein is CAIRIHRDTGELFF. The CDR3 nucleotides are TGTGCCATCAGGATCCACAGGGACACCGGGGAGCTGTTTTTT.

The V gene is TRBV28, the J gene TRBJ1-1; a possible D gene is TRBD1 (5 bases). Germline V gives CDR1 MDHEN, CDR2 SYDVKM. Trimming removed 6 bases from V and 7 bases from J, with 15 bases in between. CDR3 length: 13 amino acids. The CDR3 reads CASSNSWGDEAFF. CDR3 DNA: TGTGCCAGCAGCAATTCGTGGGGGGATGAAGCTTTCTTT.

This clone appeared once. The chain carries TRBV5-1 and TRBJ2-7, with 7 nucleotides matching TRBD1. This CDR3 is 15 amino acids long. The V and J ends lost 6 bases and 0 bases, in that order; junction bases with no gene match: 9. Germline loops: CDR1 SGHRS, CDR2 YFSETQ. The CDR3 nucleotides read TGCGCCAGCAAAGGGACAGTCACCTCCTCCTACGAGCAGTACTTC. It codes for CASKGTVTSSYEQYF.

The rearrangement joins TRBV5-1 to TRBJ1-1; TRBD1 matches at 9 bases. The V and J ends lost 0 bases and 2 bases, in that order; junction bases with no gene match: 2. Germline loops: CDR1 SGHRS, CDR2 YFSETQ. CDR3 length: 15 residues. The CDR3 DNA sequence: TGCGCCAGCAGCTTGGGGGGACAGGGAAACACTGAAGCTTTCTTT. Its protein product is CASSLGGQGNTEAFF.

The genes are TRBV6-5 and TRBJ1-4, with 7 nucleotides matching TRBD1. The germline V gene encodes CDR1 MNHEY and CDR2 SVGAGI. The CDR3 covers 15 residues. The V gene end was trimmed by 2 bases and the J gene end by 3 bases; junction bases not matched to a gene: 3. The CDR3 DNA is TGTGCCAGCAGTTACGAGGGACAGTCTAATGAAAAACTGTTTTTT. Its translation is CASSYEGQSNEKLFF.

The CDR3 here is CASSYDTSGANVLTF. CDR3 DNA sequence: TGTGCCAGCAGTTACGATACCTCTGGGGCCAACGTCCTGACTTTC. The chain carries TRBV6-6 and TRBJ2-6; D gene ambiguous. Trimming stripped 2 bases from V and 0 bases from J, with 5 bases between. The V gene's germline CDR1 is MNHNY and CDR2 SVGAGI (reference sequence). CDR3 size: 15 residues.

The V call is TRBV7-2, the J call TRBJ1-1; D gene uncertain. The CDR3 totals 15 residues. The V and J ends lost 2 bases and 0 bases respectively, with 10 bases between them. Germline CDR1 reads SGHTA; CDR2 reads FQGNSA. CDR3 DNA: TGTGCCAGCAGCTTAACAGCAGTTATGAACACTGAAGCTTTCTTT. The encoded protein is CASSLTAVMNTEAFF.

The J gene is TRBJ2-2, the V gene TRBV7-3, with unresolved D. Trimming left V 0 bases short and J 4 bases short, with 3 bases between. CDR1 is SGHTA, CDR2 FQGTGA, per germline. This CDR3 is 13 amino acids long. CDR3 loop: CASSLTSTGELFF. CDR3 DNA: TGTGCCAGCAGCTTAACCAGCACCGGGGAGCTGTTTTTT. The whole variable domain, remainder taken from reference TRBV7-3 and TRBJ2-2, is GAGVSQTPSNKVTEKGKYVELRCDPISGHTALYWYRQSLGQGPEFLIYFQGTGAADDSGLPNDRFFAVRPEGSVSTLKIQRTERGDSAVYLCASSLTSTGELFFGEGSRLTVL.

The rearrangement uses TRBV10-3 and TRBJ2-7, with D maybe TRBD2 (6 bases). Trimming pared 3 bases from V and 7 bases from J, leaving 10 bases between. The CDR3 consists of 12 residues. The germline CDR1 and CDR2 sequences are ENHRY and SYGVKD. The CDR3: CAISDGRGEQYF. DNA for the CDR3: TGTGCCATCAGTGACGGGCGGGGTGAGCAGTACTTC.

This clone has more than one count but fewer than ten. The V and J genes are TRBV27 and TRBJ2-1, with a weak D call TRBD1 (6 bases). The CDR3 length is 13 residues. The V end was cut by 5 bases, the J end by 5 bases, with 10 bases between. The germline V gene has CDR1 MNHEY and CDR2 SMNVEV (reference sequence). The DNA of the CDR3 is TGTGCCAGCAGTCCCTGGACAGACAATGAGCAGTTCTTC. Protein: CASSPWTDNEQFF.